Below, 16 T cell receptor beta chains from the same sample are listed, as sequenced in a study of tumor-infiltrating lymphocytes in localized non-small cell lung cancer. Profiled with immunoSEQ multiplex PCR; TCRdb holds only in-frame clones, not every one. This table holds approximately 13,000 clones, less than 85% found once. Material for sequencing was lung tumor tissue. The source of these receptors is a human donor with non-small cell lung cancer.

This clone is termed medium-sized. The chain joins TRBV11-2 to TRBJ2-7; TRBD1 matches 7 bases. CDR1 and CDR2 (germline): SGHAT, FQNNGV. J gave up 3 bases and V 3 bases, and 2 bases lay outside the gene matches. The CDR3 has 13 amino acids. In nucleotides, the CDR3 is TGTGCCAGCAGCTTGAGACAGGGCTACGAGCAGTACTTC. Residues: CASSLRQGYEQYF.

This clone is medium-sized (0.01 to 0.1%) by share. Written as DNA, the CDR3 is TGTGCCAGCAGCTTATGGGCAGGGGGGCGTTCACCCCTCCACTTT. This sequence encodes CASSLWAGGRSPLHF. The gene calls are TRBV7-6 and TRBJ1-6, with TRBD1 identical over 7 bases. Germline trimming cut 2 bases from V and 9 bases from J; bases unmatched to any gene: 7. The CDR3 length is 15 residues. Germline values: CDR1 SGHVS, CDR2 FNYEAQ.

By proportion, this clone is medium-sized (0.01 to 0.1%). The rearrangement joins TRBV19 to TRBJ1-5; D ambiguous. The germline V and J ends were trimmed by 3 bases and 1 base, with 7 bases remaining between them. There are 14 residues in the CDR3. Germline loops: CDR1 LNHDA, CDR2 SQIVND (reference sequence). CDR3 DNA: TGTGCCAGTAGTATGAGTCGGAGCAATCAGCCCCAGCATTTT. Its protein is CASSMSRSNQPQHF. The variable domain in full, completed from reference TRBV19 and TRBJ1-5, reads DGGITQSPKYLFRKEGQNVTLSCEQNLNHDAMYWYRQDPGQGLRLIYYSQIVNDFQKGDIAEGYSVSREKKESFPLTVTSAQKNPTAFYLCASSMSRSNQPQHFGDGTRLSIL.

The chain uses TRBV27 and TRBJ2-5; D tentatively reads TRBD1 or TRBD2 (5 bases each). Trimming removed 3 bases from V and 7 bases from J, with 15 bases in between. The CDR3 length is 14 residues. Germline lookup yields CDR1 MNHEY and CDR2 SMNVEV (reference sequence). The CDR3 spells CASSFDRTGRTQYF. CDR3 nucleotides: TGTGCCAGCAGTTTCGATCGGACGGGGCGGACCCAGTACTTC.

Points on this clone: The identical CDR3 is also encoded by other nucleotide sequences in the sample. CDR3 nucleotides: TGCGCCAGCAGCTCGGGGTTAGCGGGGGGCCAAGAGACCCAGTACTTC. Protein product: CASSSGLAGGQETQYF. The V gene is TRBV5-1, the J gene TRBJ2-5, with TRBD2 matching over 10 bases. This CDR3 comprises 16 residues. Trimming cost V 3 bases and J 1 base; bases outside gene matches: 6. Germline CDR1 reads SGHRS; CDR2 reads YFSETQ.

V is TRBV19 and J is TRBJ1-5; D not certain. V was shortened by 5 bases and J by 3 bases, with 14 bases between the two germline ends. The CDR3 consists of 15 residues. CDR1 and CDR2 (germline): LNHDA, SQIVND (reference sequence). The CDR3 nucleotides read TGTGCCAGTAGTGGGCAGGAAAGAAACAATCAGCCCCAGCATTTT. The encoded protein is CASSGQERNNQPQHF. Variable domain in full (rest from reference TRBV19 and TRBJ1-5): DGGITQSPKYLFRKEGQNVTLSCEQNLNHDAMYWYRQDPGQGLRLIYYSQIVNDFQKGDIAEGYSVSREKKESFPLTVTSAQKNPTAFYLCASSGQERNNQPQHFGDGTRLSIL.

This chain joins TRBV9 and TRBJ2-3; D is undetermined. V dropped 0 bases and J dropped 8 bases, with 4 bases sitting between them. Germline V lookup: CDR1 SGDLS, CDR2 YYNGEE. The CDR3 extends over 11 amino acids. CDR3 sequence: CASSVDGTQYF. The CDR3 nucleotides read TGTGCCAGCAGCGTAGACGGTACGCAGTATTTT.

The chain links TRBV2 to TRBJ2-2; D might be TRBD1 (5 bases). Trimming shortened V by 0 bases and J by 7 bases, and 18 bases separated the two germline ends. The CDR3 totals 17 residues. The V gene's germline CDR1 is SNHLY and CDR2 FYNNEI. CDR3 nucleotides: TGTGCCAGCAGTGAAGCGTGGGGCAAAAGCACCATCGGGGAGCTGTTTTTT. Encoded protein: CASSEAWGKSTIGELFF.

The rearrangement links TRBV5-5 to TRBJ1-2, with 9 bases identical to TRBD1. There are 16 residues in the CDR3. V was pared by 0 bases and J by 3 bases, with 6 bases of the junction left unmatched. Germline V gives CDR1 SGHKS, CDR2 YYEKEE (reference sequence). DNA of the CDR3: TGTGCCAGCAGCTTGGACGGACAGGGGCCTTACTATGGCTACACCTTC. It yields the protein CASSLDGQGPYYGYTF.

This clone appeared once. V usage is TRBV6-5 and J usage is TRBJ1-1; D is undetermined. V lost 5 bases and J 0 bases, leaving 7 bases between the germline ends. Germline CDR1 reads MNHEY; CDR2 reads SVGAGI. The CDR3 is made up of 13 amino acids. The CDR3 DNA reads TGTGCCAGCAGTCTGGGTGTGAACACTGAAGCTTTCTTT. Protein: CASSLGVNTEAFF.

The chain combines TRBV18 with TRBJ1-4; D is possibly TRBD1 (6 bases). The CDR3 has 13 amino acids. Germline CDR1 KGHSH, CDR2 LQKENI. V lost 2 bases, J lost 12 bases, and 13 bases lay in between. Here the CDR3 reads CASSPGTSQELFF. CDR3 bases: TGTGCCAGCTCACCAGGGACATCGCAAGAACTGTTTTTT. Based on the CDR3 plus reference TRBV18 and TRBJ1-4, the full variable domain is NAGVMQNPRHLVRRRGQEARLRCSPMKGHSHVYWYRQLPEEGLKFMVYLQKENIIDESGMPKERFSAEFPKEGPSILRIQQVVRGDSAAYFCASSPGTSQELFFGSGTQLSVL.

This clone was detected a few times. The chain uses TRBV7-9 and TRBJ1-2; no reliable D call. V dropped 1 base and J dropped 4 bases, with 19 bases sitting between them. The CDR3 is 17 residues long. Per germline, CDR1 SEHNR and CDR2 FQNEAQ (reference sequence). As DNA, the CDR3 is TGTGCCAGCAGCTTAGTAGGTTCCCTAATCGGTCTCTATGGCTACACCTTC. This codes for CASSLVGSLIGLYGYTF.

This chain links TRBV30 with TRBJ2-7; D not certain. The ends were cut back, 0 bases at V and 7 bases at J, with 10 bases in the middle. In germline, CDR1 is GTSNPN, CDR2 SVGIG (reference sequence). The CDR3 loop spans 12 amino acids. The CDR3 sequence: CAWSVPSVEQYF. The CDR3 bases are TGTGCCTGGAGTGTACCGTCTGTTGAGCAGTACTTC.

The chain links TRBV5-8 to TRBJ2-3; 12 bases align to TRBD2. CDR3 size: 16 residues. V shed 0 bases, J shed 1 base, and the junction held 0 bases outside the gene matches. Germline V gene data show CDR1 as SGHTS and CDR2 as YDEGEE. CDR3 in amino acids: CASSLGTSGGTDTQYF. Written as DNA, the CDR3 is TGTGCCAGCAGCTTGGGGACTAGCGGGGGCACAGATACGCAGTATTTT.

The V call is TRBV11-2, the J call TRBJ1-1; D not resolved. Trimming removed 1 base from V and 11 bases from J, with 17 bases in between. This CDR3 has 14 amino acids. Germline assignment: CDR1 SGHAT and CDR2 FQNNGV. The CDR3: CASSLGIGHVGAFF. Here the CDR3 DNA reads TGTGCCAGCAGCTTAGGAATTGGTCACGTCGGGGCTTTCTTT.

This clone came up a few times. V usage is TRBV2 and J usage is TRBJ2-5; D gene ambiguous. The length of the CDR3 is 14 residues. The ends were cut back, 2 bases at V and 4 bases at J, with 11 bases in the middle. Germline loops: CDR1 SNHLY, CDR2 FYNNEI. The chain's CDR3 is CASSESIGLETQYF. In DNA, the CDR3 is TGTGCCAGCAGTGAATCGATAGGGTTAGAGACCCAGTACTTC.